This T cell receptor beta chain came from a study of blood T cell repertoires in COVID-19. Clones were read by immunoSEQ multiplex PCR, and TCRdb kept only the in-frame ones, dropping some. The table has about 180,000 clones, around 80% seen once. Trimming stripped 3 bases from V and 9 bases from J, with 12 bases between. This CDR3 region has 14 residues. Germline V CDR1 and CDR2: MNHEY, SMNVEV (reference sequence). Ages ranged from about 18 to 89 years, with residence in fewer than 25 US areas. Donors in Cohort 3 who had recovered were those with two negative PCRs, healthcare professional clearance, or resolution of their symptoms.

The chain couples TRBV27 to TRBJ1-6; D is ambiguous. The sample was PBMCs or T cells enriched from blood (not recorded which). This sequence was found in a man between 50 and 59 years old who had recovered from COVID-19. The CDR3 reads CASSLGVSSSPLHF. CDR3 bases: TGTGCCAGCAGTTTGGGAGTTTCTAGTTCACCCCTCCACTTT.